The 16 T cell receptor beta chains listed next were all sequenced from one sample in a study of monozygotic twins with inflammatory bowel disease. TCRdb re-called the 5' RACE reads and gives one entry per CDR3 protein, without DNA. Its listing shows fewer than 200,000 distinct CDR3 sequences. Sequencing input: blood. All receptors derive from a human donor with ulcerative colitis or Crohn's disease, or a healthy co-twin of an affected twin (not recorded which).

This sequence joins TRBV20-1 and TRBJ2-3; the D call from TCRdb, TRBD2, cannot be confirmed without DNA. From germline, CDR1 is DFQATT and CDR2 SNEGSKA (reference sequence). The CDR3 consists of 13 residues. CDR3 loop: CSARGRSTDTQYF.

The chain is built from TRBV2 and TRBJ2-6; the TRBD2 assignment by TCRdb is unverifiable without DNA. Germline V CDR1 and CDR2: SNHLY, FYNNEI. The CDR3 has 15 amino acids. The CDR3 protein is CASSLAGGGAKVLTF.

The chain is built from TRBV28 and TRBJ2-1; TCRdb picks TRBD2, but there is no DNA to check that call. There are 11 residues in the CDR3. Per germline, CDR1 MDHEN and CDR2 SYDVKM. CDR3 amino acids: CASGSENEQFF.

The chain couples TRBV10-2 to TRBJ2-2; lacking DNA, the TRBD2 call made by TCRdb goes unchecked. CDR1 and CDR2 from the germline V gene are WSHSY and SAAADI. The CDR3 length is 14 residues. The CDR3 here is CASSESGGTGELFF.

The rearrangement joins TRBV7-2 to TRBJ2-2; TCRdb's D call of TRBD2 is untestable without DNA. Germline V gives CDR1 SGHTA, CDR2 FQGNSA. The CDR3 consists of 16 residues. CDR3 sequence: CASSFFAGGVTGELFF.

The chain is built from TRBV29-1 and TRBJ1-1; TCRdb designates TRBD1, a call that cannot be tested without DNA. The germline V gene encodes CDR1 SQVTM and CDR2 ANQGSEA. This CDR3 is 12 amino acids long. The CDR3 protein is CSGRQVNTEAFF.

The chain couples TRBV25-1 to TRBJ2-2. CDR1 is MGHDK, CDR2 SYGVNS, per germline. The CDR3 consists of 14 residues. CDR3 sequence: CASSPQANTGELFF.

This rearrangement joins TRBV7-8 to TRBJ2-1; no DNA is available, so the TRBD1 call from TCRdb remains unchecked. The CDR3 has 13 amino acids. Germline assignment: CDR1 SGHVS and CDR2 FQNEAQ. CDR3 amino acids: CASSLGQFNEQFF. Full variable domain (rest looked up from reference TRBV7-8 and TRBJ2-1): GAGVSQSPRYKVAKRGQDVALRCDPISGHVSLFWYQQALGQGPEFLTYFQNEAQLDKSGLPSDRFFAERPEGSVSTLKIQRTQQEDSAVYLCASSLGQFNEQFFGPGTRLTVL.

The V gene is TRBV19, the J gene TRBJ2-3; TCRdb calls TRBD1, which cannot be checked without DNA. The CDR3 consists of 16 residues. The V gene's germline CDR1 is LNHDA and CDR2 SQIVND (reference sequence). The CDR3: CASSLSPQGRADTQYF. The whole variable domain, remainder taken from reference TRBV19 and TRBJ2-3, is DGGITQSPKYLFRKEGQNVTLSCEQNLNHDAMYWYRQDPGQGLRLIYYSQIVNDFQKGDIAEGYSVSREKKESFPLTVTSAQKNPTAFYLCASSLSPQGRADTQYFGPGTRLTVL.

This chain links TRBV6-5 with TRBJ2-5; TCRdb picks TRBD1, but there is no DNA to check that call. CDR3 size: 15 residues. Germline V gene sequence: CDR1 MNHEY, CDR2 SVGAGI. The CDR3 sequence: CASSYTGTLKETQYF.

The CDR3 spells CSARGQANYNEQFF. The J gene is TRBJ2-1, the V gene TRBV20-1; TCRdb picks TRBD1, but there is no DNA to check that call. The CDR3 contains 14 residues. Germline-derived CDR1 and CDR2 are DFQATT and SNEGSKA (reference sequence).

V and J are TRBV3-1 and TRBJ2-7; the TCRdb D gene call, TRBD2, has no DNA to confirm it. This CDR3 has 16 residues. Germline CDR1 LGHDT, CDR2 YNNKEL (reference sequence). The CDR3 is CASSQVLGERAYEQYF.

V gene TRBV9 combines with J gene TRBJ2-7; as DNA is missing, the TRBD1 call by TCRdb cannot be tested. CDR3 length equals 13 residues. Germline V gene lookup returns CDR1 SGDLS and CDR2 YYNGEE. The CDR3 loop is CASSARDSYEQYF.

The chain recombines TRBV6-5 with TRBJ2-2; TCRdb lists TRBD1, though no DNA is available to test this call. CDR1 and CDR2 from the germline V gene are MNHEY and SVGAGI. The CDR3 has 17 residues. The CDR3 is CASSYDGSRGEGGELFF.

The chain joins TRBV5-1 to TRBJ1-2. Germline loops: CDR1 SGHRS, CDR2 YFSETQ. CDR3 size: 16 residues. The CDR3 sequence is CASSSAATGSNYGYTF. Supplemented by reference TRBV5-1 and TRBJ1-2, the full variable domain reads KAGVTQTPRYLIKTRGQQVTLSCSPISGHRSVSWYQQTPGQGLQFLFEYFSETQRNKGNFPGRFSGRQFSNSRSEMNVSTLELGDSALYLCASSSAATGSNYGYTFGSGTRLTVV.

The CDR3 here is CASSSLKKNTEAFF. The genes are TRBV7-2 and TRBJ1-1. Germline V gene sequence: CDR1 SGHTA, CDR2 FQGNSA. CDR3 length: 14 amino acids.